A single sample is the source of the 10 T cell receptor beta chains below, sequenced in a study of CXCR3-negative and CXCR3-positive naive CD8 T cells. Study-wide findings and caveats: CXCR3-positive naive cells had TRB CDR3s that were more hydrophobic than CXCR3-negative naive cells had.

These receptors' antigens are unknown. UMI labels and 5' RACE were used to prepare the TRB cDNA libraries. After re-calling the 5' RACE reads, TCRdb lists one entry per CDR3 protein, DNA absent. The table lists about 150,000 distinct CDR3 sequences. Sequences were obtained from naive CXCR3+ CD8+ T cells from blood. Subset described: CD45RO-CCR7+CD27+CD95- naive CD8+ T cells expressing CXCR3 (TNR3+). Receptors were obtained from a human donor in good health. Some clones in this sample may be carry-over from other donors' samples.

The chain recombines TRBV15 with TRBJ2-1; with no DNA, the TCRdb D assignment of TRBD2 cannot be verified. CDR1 and CDR2 from the germline V gene are LNHNV and YYDKDF (reference sequence). CDR3 length equals 17 residues. The CDR3 is CATSRVLAGGGFHEQFF. The whole variable domain, remainder taken from reference TRBV15 and TRBJ2-1, is DAMVIQNPRYQVTQFGKPVTLSCSQTLNHNVMYWYQQKSSQAPKLLFHYYDKDFNNEADTPDNFQSRRPNTSFCFLDIRSPGLGDTAMYLCATSRVLAGGGFHEQFFGPGTRLTVL.

The genes are TRBV25-1 and TRBJ1-2; as DNA is missing, the TRBD1 call by TCRdb cannot be tested. The germline V gene has CDR1 MGHDK and CDR2 SYGVNS. The CDR3 covers 15 residues. CDR3 sequence reads: CASSEDGRTIYGYTF.

This chain uses TRBV6-2 or TRBV6-3 with TRBJ2-1; checking the TCRdb D call of TRBD1 is not possible without DNA. The CDR3 is made up of 16 amino acids. Per the germline V gene, CDR1 is MNHEY and CDR2 is SVGEGT. CDR3 sequence: CASSYSMVPSYNEQFF.

The chain has TRBV6-2 or TRBV6-3 and TRBJ2-1. The V gene's germline CDR1 is MNHEY and CDR2 SVGEGT. This CDR3 is built from 15 residues. The CDR3 reads CASNNEKIVYNEQFF.

The V call is TRBV4-1, the J call TRBJ2-7; TCRdb's D call of TRBD1 is untestable without DNA. The V gene's germline CDR1 is MGHRA and CDR2 YSYEKL. The CDR3 is 16 residues long. This chain's CDR3 is CASSHSGTGSHYEQYF.

This chain links TRBV29-1 with TRBJ1-4; TCRdb's D gene call, TRBD1, goes unchecked for lack of DNA. This CDR3 region has 13 residues. Germline CDR1 is SQVTM and CDR2 is ANQGSEA. The CDR3 region is CSGTKGEGEKLFF.

The rearrangement uses TRBV28 and TRBJ2-7; TCRdb's assignment of TRBD1 cannot be checked, as there is no DNA. CDR1 and CDR2 (germline): MDHEN, SYDVKM. The CDR3 spans 14 residues. The CDR3 sequence: CASSPQGVDYEQYF.

The V and J genes are TRBV7-8 and TRBJ1-2. This CDR3 region has 14 residues. Germline CDR1 is SGHVS and CDR2 is FQNEAQ. CDR3 region: CASSRRGSPYGYTF.

This rearrangement joins TRBV6-1 to TRBJ2-1; TCRdb reports TRBD1, a call that lacks DNA to check it against. This CDR3 comprises 11 residues. Germline assignment: CDR1 MNHNS and CDR2 SASEGT. The CDR3 sequence: CATKGQPEQVF.

The V call is TRBV12-3 or TRBV12-4, the J call TRBJ2-5. This CDR3 has 14 amino acids. CDR3 sequence reads: CASSPDPYQETQYF.